The rows below give T cell receptor beta chains drawn from one sample of a study of blood T cell repertoires in COVID-19. Data came from immunoSEQ multiplex PCR; TCRdb stores just in-frame clones and leaves some out. The sample includes around 110,000 clones, 71% of them seen just once. Sequencing input: peripheral blood. The receptor source for this set is a human donor with acute or convalescent COVID-19. The donor label of this sample is uncertain. CDR3s include the opening cysteine and the closing phenylalanine or tryptophan. Each record gives: D gene, V gene, J gene, clone size, CDR3 protein, CDR3 DNA. A D gene is named only where the DNA matches it firmly. Expanded clones get a size class; other rows say once, few or many, or leave the size out.

D gene: TRBD1; V gene: TRBV7-9; J gene: TRBJ1-6; clone size: NA; CDR3 protein: CASSHTGVDSPLHF; CDR3 DNA: TGTGCCAGCAGCCATACAGGGGTAGATTCACCCCTCCACTTT
D gene: TRBD2; V gene: TRBV2; J gene: TRBJ2-1; clone size: few; CDR3 protein: CASSEGGGNEQFF; CDR3 DNA: TGTGCCAGCAGTGAAGGCGGGGGGAACGAGCAGTTCTTC
D gene: TRBD2; V gene: TRBV24-1; J gene: TRBJ2-1; clone size: once; CDR3 protein: CATSLAGPYNEQFF; CDR3 DNA: TGTGCCACCTCCTTAGCGGGGCCGTACAATGAGCAGTTCTTC
D gene: TRBD1; V gene: TRBV5-8; J gene: TRBJ2-3; clone size: once; CDR3 protein: CASSSIRQGTSTDTQYF; CDR3 DNA: TGTGCCAGCAGCTCGATACGACAGGGTACTAGCACAGATACGCAGTATTTT
D gene: TRBD1; V gene: TRBV5-1; J gene: TRBJ1-2; clone size: NA; CDR3 protein: CASSLYRGQGYTF; CDR3 DNA: TGCGCCAGCAGCTTGTACAGGGGGCAAGGCTACACCTTC
D gene: TRBD1; V gene: TRBV10-3; J gene: TRBJ1-2; clone size: NA; CDR3 protein: CAISRQGASYGYTF; CDR3 DNA: TGTGCCATCAGCAGACAGGGGGCCTCCTATGGCTACACCTTC
D gene: TRBD2; V gene: TRBV28; J gene: TRBJ2-2; clone size: few; CDR3 protein: CASSRGLSGGAGTGELFF; CDR3 DNA: TGTGCCAGCAGCCGCGGACTGAGCGGGGGGGCCGGCACCGGGGAGCTGTTTTTT
D gene: NA; V gene: TRBV7-6; J gene: TRBJ1-2; clone size: NA; CDR3 protein: CASSLFPEDNYGYTF; CDR3 DNA: TGTGCCAGCAGCTTATTTCCCGAGGATAACTATGGCTACACCTTC
D gene: TRBD2; V gene: TRBV7-8; J gene: TRBJ2-5; clone size: NA; CDR3 protein: CASSLVSTSGGPRETQYF; CDR3 DNA: TGTGCCAGCAGCTTAGTGTCTACTAGCGGGGGGCCGAGAGAGACCCAGTACTTC
D gene: NA; V gene: TRBV4-1; J gene: TRBJ1-2; clone size: NA; CDR3 protein: CASSQPTTNYGYTF; CDR3 DNA: TGCGCCAGCAGCCAACCGACTACTAACTATGGCTACACCTTC
D gene: NA; V gene: TRBV4-2; J gene: TRBJ1-1; clone size: NA; CDR3 protein: CASGTGGRMNTEAFF; CDR3 DNA: TGTGCCAGCGGTACAGGCGGCCGCATGAACACTGAAGCTTTCTTT
D gene: NA; V gene: TRBV6-6; J gene: TRBJ1-3; clone size: few; CDR3 protein: CASIRSPGHYSGNTIYF; CDR3 DNA: TGTGCCAGCATTCGCTCACCTGGACACTACTCTGGAAACACCATATATTTT
D gene: NA; V gene: TRBV18; J gene: TRBJ2-2; clone size: NA; CDR3 protein: CASSPSRSNTGELFF; CDR3 DNA: TGTGCCAGCTCACCAAGCAGGTCGAACACCGGGGAGCTGTTTTTT
D gene: NA; V gene: TRBV19; J gene: TRBJ1-6; clone size: NA; CDR3 protein: CASSIVGGGPLHF; CDR3 DNA: TGTGCCAGTAGTATCGTTGGGGGCGGACCCCTCCACTTT
D gene: NA; V gene: TRBV5-6; J gene: TRBJ1-2; clone size: few; CDR3 protein: CASSFPQGDGYTF; CDR3 DNA: TGTGCCAGCAGCTTCCCACAAGGGGATGGCTACACCTTC
D gene: NA; V gene: TRBV3-1/TRBV3-2; J gene: TRBJ2-2; clone size: NA; CDR3 protein: CASSQWGSNTGELFF; CDR3 DNA: TGTGCCAGCAGCCAATGGGGCAGTAACACCGGGGAGCTGTTTTTT
D gene: NA; V gene: TRBV9; J gene: TRBJ1-5; clone size: NA; CDR3 protein: CASSVPRGGEQPQHF; CDR3 DNA: TGTGCCAGCAGCGTCCCCCGGGGAGGAGAACAGCCCCAGCATTTT
D gene: NA; V gene: TRBV7-8; J gene: TRBJ1-1; clone size: NA; CDR3 protein: CASSPTLNTEAFF; CDR3 DNA: TGTGCCAGCAGCCCAACATTGAACACTGAAGCTTTCTTT
D gene: NA; V gene: TRBV9; J gene: TRBJ1-1; clone size: NA; CDR3 protein: CASSVGAGSDTEAFF; CDR3 DNA: TGTGCCAGCAGCGTAGGCGCAGGTTCGGACACTGAAGCTTTCTTT
D gene: TRBD1; V gene: TRBV6-5; J gene: TRBJ1-5; clone size: NA; CDR3 protein: CASRSDRASNQPQHF; CDR3 DNA: TGTGCCAGCAGGTCGGACAGGGCTAGCAATCAGCCCCAGCATTTT
D gene: NA; V gene: TRBV12-3/TRBV12-4; J gene: TRBJ1-1; clone size: NA; CDR3 protein: CASSYGGGAEAFF; CDR3 DNA: TGTGCCAGCAGTTACGGAGGGGGGGCTGAAGCTTTCTTT
D gene: NA; V gene: TRBV11-2; J gene: TRBJ1-3; clone size: NA; CDR3 protein: CASSLVSAGSGNTIYF; CDR3 DNA: TGTGCCAGCAGCTTAGTGTCTGCGGGGAGTGGAAACACCATATATTTT
D gene: TRBD1; V gene: TRBV2; J gene: TRBJ1-4; clone size: few; CDR3 protein: CASSDQGVREKLFF; CDR3 DNA: TGTGCCAGCAGTGACCAGGGGGTCCGGGAAAAACTGTTTTTT
D gene: NA; V gene: TRBV5-6; J gene: TRBJ2-1; clone size: NA; CDR3 protein: CASSLVQGNEQFF; CDR3 DNA: TGTGCCAGCAGCTTGGTTCAGGGCAATGAGCAGTTCTTC
D gene: TRBD2; V gene: TRBV7-3; J gene: TRBJ2-7; clone size: NA; CDR3 protein: CASSPGLGASGVQYF; CDR3 DNA: TGTGCCAGCAGCCCCGGACTAGGTGCATCTGGAGTGCAGTACTTC
D gene: TRBD2; V gene: TRBV9; J gene: TRBJ2-3; clone size: NA; CDR3 protein: CASSAAGGGTDTQYF; CDR3 DNA: TGTGCCAGCAGCGCAGCGGGGGGGGGCACAGATACGCAGTATTTT
D gene: NA; V gene: TRBV28; J gene: TRBJ1-2; clone size: once; CDR3 protein: CASIPTPGDGDGYTF; CDR3 DNA: TGTGCCAGCATCCCGACCCCCGGAGATGGTGATGGCTACACCTTC
D gene: TRBD2; V gene: TRBV6-4; J gene: TRBJ2-1; clone size: NA; CDR3 protein: CASSATSGESYNEQFF; CDR3 DNA: TGTGCCAGCAGTGCGACTAGCGGGGAATCTTACAATGAGCAGTTCTTC
D gene: NA; V gene: TRBV6-5; J gene: TRBJ2-3; clone size: many; CDR3 protein: CASSLRGGTDTQYF; CDR3 DNA: TGTGCCAGCAGTTTACGAGGAGGCACAGATACGCAGTATTTT
D gene: TRBD1; V gene: TRBV6-5; J gene: TRBJ1-2; clone size: NA; CDR3 protein: CASKGAGGYTF; CDR3 DNA: TGTGCCAGCAAGGGGGCGGGTGGCTACACCTTC
D gene: NA; V gene: TRBV24-1; J gene: TRBJ1-4; clone size: few; CDR3 protein: CATSDPRGQDEKLFF; CDR3 DNA: TGTGCCACCAGTGACCCTCGAGGGCAGGATGAAAAACTGTTTTTT
D gene: NA; V gene: TRBV7-2; J gene: TRBJ2-7; clone size: NA; CDR3 protein: CASSLAAGAYEQYF; CDR3 DNA: TGTGCCAGCAGCTTAGCGGCAGGGGCCTACGAGCAGTACTTC
D gene: NA; V gene: TRBV7-2; J gene: TRBJ1-1; clone size: NA; CDR3 protein: CASSRQANTEAFF; CDR3 DNA: TGTGCCAGCAGCCGACAAGCGAACACTGAAGCTTTCTTT
D gene: TRBD1; V gene: TRBV19; J gene: TRBJ1-2; clone size: NA; CDR3 protein: CASSIVSGTGNIYGYTF; CDR3 DNA: TGTGCCAGTAGTATAGTTTCCGGGACAGGAAACATATATGGCTACACCTTC
D gene: TRBD2; V gene: TRBV2; J gene: TRBJ2-1; clone size: few; CDR3 protein: CASSRTRSNEQFF; CDR3 DNA: TGTGCCAGCAGTCGGACTAGATCGAATGAGCAGTTCTTC
D gene: NA; V gene: TRBV9; J gene: TRBJ1-1; clone size: NA; CDR3 protein: CASSVVAANTEAFF; CDR3 DNA: TGTGCCAGCAGCGTAGTTGCGGCGAACACTGAAGCTTTCTTT
D gene: TRBD1; V gene: TRBV6-2/TRBV6-3; J gene: TRBJ1-1; clone size: NA; CDR3 protein: CASSYRDRDPEAFF; CDR3 DNA: TGTGCCAGCAGTTACCGGGACAGGGACCCTGAAGCTTTCTTT
D gene: TRBD2; V gene: TRBV28; J gene: TRBJ2-7; clone size: NA; CDR3 protein: CASSSSGAPSSYEQYF; CDR3 DNA: TGTGCCAGCAGTAGCAGCGGGGCACCGAGCTCCTACGAGCAGTACTTC
D gene: TRBD1; V gene: TRBV5-4; J gene: TRBJ1-4; clone size: few; CDR3 protein: CASSTGTVGEKLFF; CDR3 DNA: TGTGCCAGCAGCACCGGGACAGTAGGTGAAAAACTGTTTTTT
D gene: TRBD1; V gene: TRBV4-1; J gene: TRBJ1-6; clone size: NA; CDR3 protein: CASSQARTTGFGSPLHF; CDR3 DNA: TGCGCCAGCAGCCAAGCCCGAACGACAGGGTTCGGGTCACCCCTCCACTTT
D gene: TRBD1; V gene: TRBV28; J gene: TRBJ1-5; clone size: many; CDR3 protein: CASSYVGTVNQPQHF; CDR3 DNA: TGTGCCAGCAGTTATGTCGGGACAGTGAATCAGCCCCAGCATTTT
D gene: NA; V gene: TRBV4-1; J gene: TRBJ1-2; clone size: NA; CDR3 protein: CASSHVGTSGPGYTF; CDR3 DNA: TGCGCCAGCAGCCACGTGGGGACATCGGGCCCTGGCTACACCTTC
D gene: TRBD1; V gene: TRBV2; J gene: TRBJ2-4; clone size: NA; CDR3 protein: CASSARQGAKNIQYF; CDR3 DNA: TGTGCCAGCAGTGCGAGACAGGGGGCAAAAAACATTCAGTACTTC
D gene: TRBD1; V gene: TRBV3-1/TRBV3-2; J gene: TRBJ1-6; clone size: few; CDR3 protein: CASSPGQGAAALHF; CDR3 DNA: TGTGCCAGCAGCCCGGGACAGGGGGCCGCAGCCCTCCACTTT
D gene: TRBD2; V gene: TRBV4-1; J gene: TRBJ2-5; clone size: NA; CDR3 protein: CASSQTSGGALETQYF; CDR3 DNA: TGCGCCAGCAGCCAGACTAGCGGGGGGGCCTTGGAGACCCAGTACTTC
D gene: NA; V gene: TRBV19; J gene: TRBJ1-6; clone size: NA; CDR3 protein: CASSRLQWSYNSPLHF; CDR3 DNA: TGTGCCAGTAGTCGACTCCAGTGGTCCTATAATTCACCCCTCCACTTT
D gene: TRBD1; V gene: TRBV3-1/TRBV3-2; J gene: TRBJ2-2; clone size: many; CDR3 protein: CASSAGTAGELFF; CDR3 DNA: TGTGCCAGCAGCGCTGGGACAGCCGGGGAGCTGTTTTTT
D gene: TRBD2; V gene: TRBV30; J gene: TRBJ2-1; clone size: NA; CDR3 protein: CAWRAKIAGAGNEQFF; CDR3 DNA: TGTGCCTGGAGGGCAAAGATAGCGGGGGCTGGCAATGAGCAGTTCTTC
D gene: NA; V gene: TRBV30; J gene: TRBJ1-5; clone size: NA; CDR3 protein: CAWSAGSNQPQHF; CDR3 DNA: TGTGCCTGGTCCGCGGGTAGCAATCAGCCCCAGCATTTT
D gene: TRBD1; V gene: TRBV5-8; J gene: TRBJ2-1; clone size: NA; CDR3 protein: CASSIGTGSSEQFF; CDR3 DNA: TGTGCCAGCAGCATTGGGACAGGGAGTAGTGAGCAGTTCTTC
D gene: TRBD2; V gene: TRBV2; J gene: TRBJ2-5; clone size: once; CDR3 protein: CASSDGGLAGETQYF; CDR3 DNA: TGTGCCAGCAGTGATGGTGGACTAGCGGGAGAGACCCAGTACTTC
D gene: TRBD1; V gene: TRBV14; J gene: TRBJ2-1; clone size: NA; CDR3 protein: CASSQETGYLSYNEQFF; CDR3 DNA: TGTGCCAGCAGCCAAGAGACAGGGTATCTGTCCTACAATGAGCAGTTCTTC
D gene: TRBD1; V gene: TRBV14; J gene: TRBJ1-1; clone size: NA; CDR3 protein: CASSPGQGTMNTEAFF; CDR3 DNA: TGTGCCAGCAGCCCTGGACAGGGGACCATGAACACTGAAGCTTTCTTT
D gene: TRBD1; V gene: TRBV28; J gene: TRBJ1-6; clone size: NA; CDR3 protein: CASTSTGVSPLHF; CDR3 DNA: TGTGCCAGCACCTCCACAGGGGTGTCACCCCTCCACTTT
D gene: TRBD2; V gene: TRBV4-2; J gene: TRBJ2-1; clone size: NA; CDR3 protein: CASSQGGDYYNEQFF; CDR3 DNA: TGTGCCAGCAGCCAAGGCGGGGACTACTACAATGAGCAGTTCTTC
D gene: NA; V gene: TRBV7-2; J gene: TRBJ2-5; clone size: NA; CDR3 protein: CASSLQLQETQYF; CDR3 DNA: TGTGCCAGCAGCTTACAGTTACAAGAGACCCAGTACTTC
D gene: NA; V gene: TRBV7-2; J gene: TRBJ1-3; clone size: once; CDR3 protein: CASSLTIGGGGNTIYF; CDR3 DNA: TGTGCCAGCAGCTTAACCATTGGGGGGGGAGGAAACACCATATATTTT
D gene: NA; V gene: TRBV30; J gene: TRBJ2-7; clone size: NA; CDR3 protein: CAWSVNSGYEQYF; CDR3 DNA: TGTGCCTGGAGTGTTAACAGCGGCTACGAGCAGTACTTC
D gene: NA; V gene: TRBV12-3/TRBV12-4; J gene: TRBJ2-3; clone size: NA; CDR3 protein: CASSLGQRGQYF; CDR3 DNA: TGTGCCAGCAGTTTGGGTCAAAGGGGGCAGTATTTT
D gene: NA; V gene: TRBV30; J gene: TRBJ1-2; clone size: NA; CDR3 protein: CAWSQGSGYTF; CDR3 DNA: TGTGCCTGGAGTCAGGGGAGCGGCTACACCTTC